This paragraph reports one T cell receptor beta chain. Its antigen remains unidentified. This sample was included in a study of T cell responses to AZD1222 COVID-19 vaccine. Study-level results: Recipients of AZD1222 seropositive at baseline numbered only 5 to 7.

Using immunoSEQ multiplex PCR, the repertoire was profiled, and TCRdb retains in-frame clones only, with some absent. Of 140,000 to 150,000 clones in the sample, 75% to 90% were seen once. With 4 bases removed from V and 0 bases from J, the gap between germline ends came to 9 bases. CDR3 length: 15 amino acids. From germline, CDR1 is SNHLY and CDR2 FYNNEI. The TCR sequence derives from an adult in good health. The chain recombines TRBV2 with TRBJ2-2; D ambiguous. Sample: peripheral blood, taken on day 0 of AZD1222 vaccination. CDR3 DNA sequence: TGTGCCAGCAGTGGGTCGGATACGAACACCGGGGAGCTGTTTTTT. Translating it yields CASSGSDTNTGELFF.